The entry below describes one T cell receptor beta chain. The antigen is unknown. Here immunoSEQ multiplex PCR was the method, and the copy in TCRdb shows in-frame clones only, minus some. This table has about 100,000 clones, around 88% appearing once. This entry belongs to a study of identifying expanded T cells in peripheral blood. The study's findings and limits: Variance in clone template counts between roughly two-week samples significantly increased with total template count across all healthy donors.

The CDR3 runs to 15 residues. The germline V gene has CDR1 SGHTA and CDR2 FQGNSA. V lost 6 bases and J lost 4; bases outside the gene matches: 11. The sequence was obtained from a person aged 18-69 years in good health. The source material was blood. The chain uses TRBV7-2 and TRBJ1-1; 7 nucleotides align to TRBD1. This chain's CDR3 is CASRRWTGPATEAFF. The CDR3 DNA reads TGTGCCAGCAGACGATGGACAGGCCCGGCCACTGAAGCTTTCTTT.